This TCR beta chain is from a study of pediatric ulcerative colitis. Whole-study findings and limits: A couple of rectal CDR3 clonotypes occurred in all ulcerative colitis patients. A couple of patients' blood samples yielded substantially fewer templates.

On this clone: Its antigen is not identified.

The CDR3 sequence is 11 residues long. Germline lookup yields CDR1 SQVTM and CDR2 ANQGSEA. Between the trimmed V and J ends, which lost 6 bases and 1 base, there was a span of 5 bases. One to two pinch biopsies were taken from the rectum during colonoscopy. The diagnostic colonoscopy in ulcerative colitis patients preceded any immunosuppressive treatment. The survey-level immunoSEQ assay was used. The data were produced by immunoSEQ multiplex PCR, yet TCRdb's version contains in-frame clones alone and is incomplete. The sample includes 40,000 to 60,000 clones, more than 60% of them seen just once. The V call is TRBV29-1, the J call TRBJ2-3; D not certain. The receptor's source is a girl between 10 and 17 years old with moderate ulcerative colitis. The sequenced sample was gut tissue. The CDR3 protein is CSVDGTDTQYF. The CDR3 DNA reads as TGCAGCGTGGATGGCACAGATACGCAGTATTTT.